The sequence of this TCR beta chain was determined in a study of PD-1 blockade in classical Hodgkin lymphoma. The V end lost 1 base, the J end lost 2 bases, and 10 bases lay between the germline ends. The CDR3 contains 14 residues. Germline loops: CDR1 SGHRS, CDR2 YFSETQ. The time point denotes: cycle 4 day 1 (C4D1), after five to seven weeks of nivolumab. Each of the patients experienced relapse following autologous stem cell transplantation, and their brentuximab vedotin exposure differed. Measured with immunoSEQ multiplex PCR; TCRdb has only the in-frame clones, and not every one. The data show about 19,000 clones, 76% seen once. Whole-study results and caveats: TCR diversity at baseline was reported to be reduced in newly diagnosed patients relative to healthy donors.

The sample holds one count of this clone. The antigen is unknown. The sequence derives from a human donor with classical Hodgkin lymphoma. The sample here was peripheral blood mononuclear cells (PBMCs), taken before the fourth cycle of nivolumab. This chain connects TRBV5-1 to TRBJ2-7, with D uncertain. Here the CDR3 reads CASSLKVAPYEQYF. CDR3 DNA: TGCGCCAGCAGCTTGAAGGTAGCCCCCTACGAGCAGTACTTC.